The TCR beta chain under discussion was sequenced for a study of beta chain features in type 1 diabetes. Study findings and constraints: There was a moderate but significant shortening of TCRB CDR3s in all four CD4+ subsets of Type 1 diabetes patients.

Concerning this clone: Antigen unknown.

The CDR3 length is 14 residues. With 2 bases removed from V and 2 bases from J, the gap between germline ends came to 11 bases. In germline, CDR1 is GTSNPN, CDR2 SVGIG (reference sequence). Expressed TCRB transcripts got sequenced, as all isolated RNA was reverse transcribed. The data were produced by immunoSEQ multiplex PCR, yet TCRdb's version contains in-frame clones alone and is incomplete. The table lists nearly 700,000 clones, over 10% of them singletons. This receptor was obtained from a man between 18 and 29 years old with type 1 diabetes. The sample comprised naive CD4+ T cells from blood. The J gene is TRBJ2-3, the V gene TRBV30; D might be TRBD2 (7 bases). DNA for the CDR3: TGTGCCTGGAGTCGGGGGGCACTCACAGATACGCAGTATTTT. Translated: CAWSRGALTDTQYF.